Here is one T cell receptor beta chain with its context. The V and J ends lost 1 base and 2 bases respectively, with 8 bases between them. The CDR3 extends over 15 amino acids. The data are from a study of blood T cells in healthy people across ages. A sample-barcoded 5' primer and a J-beta primer mix were used in a second PCR of about 7 to 12 cycles. One entry per CDR3 protein, called by TCRdb with MiXCR from the 5' RACE reads. The data hold 1.8 million or so distinct CDR3 sequences, with about two fifths observed a single time. This TCR derives from a human donor in good health. The chain has TRBV12-3 or TRBV12-4 and TRBJ1-4, with D uncertain. Material for sequencing was blood. In DNA form, the CDR3 reads TGTGCCAGCAGTTTAGAAAGGATGACTAATGAAAAACTGTTTTTT. Translation gives CASSLERMTNEKLFF.